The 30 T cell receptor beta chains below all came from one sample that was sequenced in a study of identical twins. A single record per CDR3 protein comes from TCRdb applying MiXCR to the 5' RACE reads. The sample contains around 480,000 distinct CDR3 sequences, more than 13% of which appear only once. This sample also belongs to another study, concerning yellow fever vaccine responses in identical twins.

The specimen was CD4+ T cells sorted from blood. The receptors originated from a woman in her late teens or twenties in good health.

In DNA form, the CDR3 reads TGTGCCAGCTCTCGGTGGGGCACAGATACGCAGTATTTT. Protein product: CASSRWGTDTQYF. This chain connects TRBV27 to TRBJ2-3; no reliable D call. CDR1 MNHEY and CDR2 SMNVEV come from the germline V gene (reference sequence). The CDR3 covers 13 residues. Trimming left V 8 bases short and J 1 base short, with 10 bases between.

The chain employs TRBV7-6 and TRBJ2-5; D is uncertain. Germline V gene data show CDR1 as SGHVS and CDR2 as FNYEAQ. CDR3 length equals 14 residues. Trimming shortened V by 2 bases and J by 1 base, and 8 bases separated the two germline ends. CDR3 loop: CASSLLRSQETQYF. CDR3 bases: TGTGCCAGCAGCTTATTGCGGAGCCAAGAGACCCAGTACTTC.

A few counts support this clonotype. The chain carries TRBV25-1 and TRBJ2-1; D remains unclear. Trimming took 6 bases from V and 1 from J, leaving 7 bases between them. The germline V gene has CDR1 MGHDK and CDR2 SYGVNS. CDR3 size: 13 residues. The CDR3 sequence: CASRPTSYNEQFF. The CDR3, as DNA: TGTGCCAGCAGGCCCACTTCCTACAATGAGCAGTTCTTC. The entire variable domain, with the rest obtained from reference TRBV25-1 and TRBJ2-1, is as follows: EADIYQTPRYLVIGTGKKITLECSQTMGHDKMYWYQQDPGMELHLIHYSYGVNSTEKGDLSSESTVSRIRTEHFPLTLESARPSHTSQYLCASRPTSYNEQFFGPGTRLTVL.

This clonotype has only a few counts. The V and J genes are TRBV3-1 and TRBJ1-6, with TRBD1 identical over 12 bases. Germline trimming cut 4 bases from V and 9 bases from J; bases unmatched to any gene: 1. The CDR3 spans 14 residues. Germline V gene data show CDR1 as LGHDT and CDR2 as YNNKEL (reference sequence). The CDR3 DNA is TGTGCCAGCAGCCGGGGACAGGGGGCTTCACCCCTCCACTTT. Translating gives CASSRGQGASPLHF.

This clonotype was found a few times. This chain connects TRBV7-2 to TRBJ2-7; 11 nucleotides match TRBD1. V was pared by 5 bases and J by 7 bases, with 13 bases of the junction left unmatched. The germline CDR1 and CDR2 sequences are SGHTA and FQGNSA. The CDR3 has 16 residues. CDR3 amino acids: CASSIAPGTGGGEQYF. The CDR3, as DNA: TGTGCCAGCAGCATCGCCCCTGGGACAGGGGGGGGGGAGCAGTACTTC.

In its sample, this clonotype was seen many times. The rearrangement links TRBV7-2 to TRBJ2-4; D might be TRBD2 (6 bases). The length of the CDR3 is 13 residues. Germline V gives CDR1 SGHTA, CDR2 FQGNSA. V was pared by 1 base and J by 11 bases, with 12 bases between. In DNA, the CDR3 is TGTGCCAGCAGCTTAGATGGTCTAGCGCTTCAGTACTTC. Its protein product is CASSLDGLALQYF.

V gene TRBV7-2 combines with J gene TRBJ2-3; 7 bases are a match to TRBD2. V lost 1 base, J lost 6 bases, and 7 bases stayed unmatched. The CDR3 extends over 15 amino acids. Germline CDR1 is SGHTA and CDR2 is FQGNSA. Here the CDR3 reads CASSLGRGLHDTQYF. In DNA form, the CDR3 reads TGTGCCAGCAGCTTAGGGCGGGGGTTGCACGATACGCAGTATTTT. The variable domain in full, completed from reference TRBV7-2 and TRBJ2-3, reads GAGVSQSPSNKVTEKGKDVELRCDPISGHTALYWYRQSLGQGLEFLIYFQGNSAPDKSGLPSDRFSAERTGGSVSTLTIQRTQQEDSAVYLCASSLGRGLHDTQYFGPGTRLTVL.

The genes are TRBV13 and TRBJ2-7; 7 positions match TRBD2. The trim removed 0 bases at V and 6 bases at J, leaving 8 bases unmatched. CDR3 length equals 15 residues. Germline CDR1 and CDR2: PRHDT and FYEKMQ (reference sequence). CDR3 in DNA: TGTGCCAGCAGCTTAGGAGGGAGGGCCTCCCGCGAGCAGTACTTC. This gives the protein CASSLGGRASREQYF.

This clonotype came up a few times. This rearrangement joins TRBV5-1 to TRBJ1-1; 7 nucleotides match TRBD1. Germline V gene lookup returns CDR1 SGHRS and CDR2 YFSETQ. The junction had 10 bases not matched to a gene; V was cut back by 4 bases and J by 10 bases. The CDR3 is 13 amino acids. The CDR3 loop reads CASSQEDREGAFF. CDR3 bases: TGCGCCAGCAGCCAGGAAGACAGGGAGGGAGCTTTCTTT.

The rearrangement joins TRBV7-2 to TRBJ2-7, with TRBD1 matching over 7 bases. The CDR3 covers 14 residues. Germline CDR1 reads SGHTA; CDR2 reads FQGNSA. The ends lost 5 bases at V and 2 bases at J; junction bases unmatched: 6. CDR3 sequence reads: CASSISGTAYEQYF. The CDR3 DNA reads TGTGCCAGCAGCATTTCCGGGACAGCCTACGAGCAGTACTTC.

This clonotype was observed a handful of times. The DNA of the CDR3 is TGTGCCAGCAGTAAGGGGGACAGGGATCAGCCCCAGCATTTT. Amino acid sequence: CASSKGDRDQPQHF. The chain couples TRBV3-1 to TRBJ1-5, with TRBD1 matching over 9 bases. Germline V gene data show CDR1 as LGHDT and CDR2 as YNNKEL (reference sequence). The CDR3 runs to 14 residues. With 6 bases clipped from V and 5 bases from J, the junction kept 5 bases outside the gene matches.

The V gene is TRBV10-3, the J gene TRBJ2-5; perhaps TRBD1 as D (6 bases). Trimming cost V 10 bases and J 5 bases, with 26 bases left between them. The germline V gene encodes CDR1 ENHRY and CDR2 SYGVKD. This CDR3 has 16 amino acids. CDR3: CATRDNSERVGETQYF. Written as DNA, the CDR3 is TGTGCCACCAGGGACAATAGCGAGAGAGTCGGGGAGACCCAGTACTTC.

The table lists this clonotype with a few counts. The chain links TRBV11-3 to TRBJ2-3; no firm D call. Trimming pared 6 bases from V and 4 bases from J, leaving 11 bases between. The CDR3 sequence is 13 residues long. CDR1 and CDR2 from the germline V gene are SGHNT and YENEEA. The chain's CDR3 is CASSHVPPDTQYF. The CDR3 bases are TGTGCCAGCAGTCACGTCCCCCCAGATACGCAGTATTTT.

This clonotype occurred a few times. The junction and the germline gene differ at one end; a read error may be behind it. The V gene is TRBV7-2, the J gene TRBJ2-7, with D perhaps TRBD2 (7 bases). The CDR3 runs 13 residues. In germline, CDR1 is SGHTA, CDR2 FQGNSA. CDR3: CASSEGRGYGQYF. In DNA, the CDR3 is TGTGCCAGCAGCGAAGGGAGGGGGTACGGGCAGTACTTC.

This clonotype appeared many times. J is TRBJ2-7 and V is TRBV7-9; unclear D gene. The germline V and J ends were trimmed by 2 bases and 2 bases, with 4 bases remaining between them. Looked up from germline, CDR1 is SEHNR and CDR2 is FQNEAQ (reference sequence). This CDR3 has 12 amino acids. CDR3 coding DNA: TGTGCCAGCAGCTTATTAACCTACGAGCAGTACTTC. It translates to CASSLLTYEQYF.

The CDR3 loop is CSASPTGAHQPQHF. The CDR3 coding sequence is TGCAGTGCTAGCCCAACGGGGGCCCATCAGCCCCAGCATTTT. This chain links TRBV20-1 with TRBJ1-5, with D possibly matching TRBD1 (6 bases). The CDR3 length is 14 residues. Per germline, CDR1 DFQATT and CDR2 SNEGSKA (reference sequence). Trimming cost V 3 bases and J 5 bases, with 14 bases left between them.

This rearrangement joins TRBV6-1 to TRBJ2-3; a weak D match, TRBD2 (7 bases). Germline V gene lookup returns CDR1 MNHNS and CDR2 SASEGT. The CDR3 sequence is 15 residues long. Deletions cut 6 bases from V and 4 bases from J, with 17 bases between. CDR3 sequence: CASRNRRGGSDTQYF. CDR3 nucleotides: TGTGCCAGCAGGAATAGGAGGGGGGGGTCAGATACGCAGTATTTT.

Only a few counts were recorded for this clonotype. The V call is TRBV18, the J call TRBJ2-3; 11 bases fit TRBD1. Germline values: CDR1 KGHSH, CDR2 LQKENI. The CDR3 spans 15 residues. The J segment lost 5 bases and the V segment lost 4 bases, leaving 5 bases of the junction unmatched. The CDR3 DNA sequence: TGTGCCAGCTCACACCGGACAGGGGGCGTAGATACGCAGTATTTT. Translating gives CASSHRTGGVDTQYF.

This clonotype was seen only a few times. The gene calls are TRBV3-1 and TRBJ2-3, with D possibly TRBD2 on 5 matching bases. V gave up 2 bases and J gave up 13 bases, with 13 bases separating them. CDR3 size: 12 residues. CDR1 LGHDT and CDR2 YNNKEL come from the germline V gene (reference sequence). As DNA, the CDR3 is TGTGCCAGCAGCCAACAGGCCGGGGTGGAGTATTTT. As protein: CASSQQAGVEYF.

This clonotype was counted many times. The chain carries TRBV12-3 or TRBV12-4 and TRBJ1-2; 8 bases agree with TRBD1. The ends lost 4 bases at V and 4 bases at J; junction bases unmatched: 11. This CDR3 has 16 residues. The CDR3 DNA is TGTGCCAGCAGTTCTGTGGCAGGGGGCTTAGGCTATGGCTACACCTTC. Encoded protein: CASSSVAGGLGYGYTF.

This chain's CDR3 is CASSSGPGEQYF. CDR3 bases: TGTGCCAGCAGCTCGGGCCCGGGCGAGCAGTACTTC. The rearrangement links TRBV11-2 to TRBJ2-7, with D unresolved. In germline, CDR1 is SGHAT, CDR2 FQNNGV. The length of the CDR3 is 12 residues. Trimming took 4 bases from V and 6 from J, leaving 10 bases between them.

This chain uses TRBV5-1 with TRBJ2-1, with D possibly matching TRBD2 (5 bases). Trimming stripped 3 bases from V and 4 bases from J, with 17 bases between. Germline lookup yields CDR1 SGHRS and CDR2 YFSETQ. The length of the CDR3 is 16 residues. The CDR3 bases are TGCGCCAGCAGCTACGGGGTAGCGAGAGCATACAATGAGCAGTTCTTC. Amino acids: CASSYGVARAYNEQFF. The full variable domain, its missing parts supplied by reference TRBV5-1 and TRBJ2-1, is KAGVTQTPRYLIKTRGQQVTLSCSPISGHRSVSWYQQTPGQGLQFLFEYFSETQRNKGNFPGRFSGRQFSNSRSEMNVSTLELGDSALYLCASSYGVARAYNEQFFGPGTRLTVL.

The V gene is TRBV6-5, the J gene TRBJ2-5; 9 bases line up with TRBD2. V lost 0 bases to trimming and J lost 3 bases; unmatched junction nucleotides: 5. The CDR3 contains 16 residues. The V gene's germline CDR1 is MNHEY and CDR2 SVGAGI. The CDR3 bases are TGTGCCAGCAGTTACTCACTAGCGGGTTCGAAAGAGACCCAGTACTTC. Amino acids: CASSYSLAGSKETQYF.

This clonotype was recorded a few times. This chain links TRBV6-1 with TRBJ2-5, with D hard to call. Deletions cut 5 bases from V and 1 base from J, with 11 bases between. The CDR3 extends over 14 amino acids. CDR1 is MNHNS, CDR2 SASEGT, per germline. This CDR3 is CASSQTWSQETQYF. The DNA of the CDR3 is TGTGCCAGCAGTCAGACGTGGTCCCAAGAGACCCAGTACTTC.

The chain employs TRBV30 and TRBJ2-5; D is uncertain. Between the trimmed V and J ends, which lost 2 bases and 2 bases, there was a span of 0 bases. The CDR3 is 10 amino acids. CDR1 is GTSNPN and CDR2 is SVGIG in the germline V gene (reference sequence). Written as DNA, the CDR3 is TGTGCCTGGAGTCAAGAGACCCAGTACTTC. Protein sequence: CAWSQETQYF.

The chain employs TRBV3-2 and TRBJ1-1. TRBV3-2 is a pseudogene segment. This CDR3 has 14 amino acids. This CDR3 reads CASKLIMGDGEAFF. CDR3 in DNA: TGTGCCAGCAAATTAATAATGGGTGACGGTGAAGCTTTCTTT.

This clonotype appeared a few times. CDR3 amino acids: CSARDPSGTASYEQYF. The CDR3 nucleotides read TGCAGTGCTAGAGATCCCTCAGGGACAGCCTCCTACGAGCAGTACTTC. The chain couples TRBV20-1 to TRBJ2-7, with 7 bases aligning to TRBD1. J was trimmed by 0 bases and V by 0 bases; bases with no gene match: 8. The germline V gene encodes CDR1 DFQATT and CDR2 SNEGSKA (reference sequence). The length of the CDR3 is 16 residues.

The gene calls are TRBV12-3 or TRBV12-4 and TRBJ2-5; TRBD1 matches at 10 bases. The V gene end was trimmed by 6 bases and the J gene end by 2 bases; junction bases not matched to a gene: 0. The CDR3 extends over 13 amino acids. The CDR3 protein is CASRGQGQETQYF. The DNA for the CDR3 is TGTGCCAGCAGGGGACAGGGGCAAGAGACCCAGTACTTC.

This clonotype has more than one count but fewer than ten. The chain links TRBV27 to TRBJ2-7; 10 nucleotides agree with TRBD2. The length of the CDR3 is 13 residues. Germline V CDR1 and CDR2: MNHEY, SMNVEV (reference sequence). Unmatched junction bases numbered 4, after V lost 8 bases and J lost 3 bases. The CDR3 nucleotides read TGTGCCAGCTGGACTAGCGGAGTCTACGAGCAGTACTTC. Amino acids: CASWTSGVYEQYF.

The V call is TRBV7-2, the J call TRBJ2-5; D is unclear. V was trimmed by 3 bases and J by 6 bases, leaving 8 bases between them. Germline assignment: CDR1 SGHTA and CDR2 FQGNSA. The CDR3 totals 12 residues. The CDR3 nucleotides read TGTGCCAGCAGCTTTCCCCGGCAGACCCAGTACTTC. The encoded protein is CASSFPRQTQYF.